These T cell receptor beta chains were read from a single sample in a study of blood T cell repertoires in COVID-19. The repertoire was sequenced with immunoSEQ multiplex PCR; TCRdb's copy has only in-frame clones and lacks some. The sample holds 65,000 to 75,000 clones; roughly 84% are singletons and the top ten take 29%. Input material: peripheral blood. These receptors were obtained from a woman older than 75 with active or convalescent COVID-19. Both conserved end residues are part of each CDR3. A D gene is named only where the DNA matches it firmly. Not every row has a clone size; where given, it reads once, few, many or a size class.

V gene	J gene	clone size	D gene	CDR3 DNA	CDR3 protein
TRBV10-1	TRBJ2-2	NA	NA	TGCGCCAGCAGCCCCTCCTCGCAGGGTCTCAACACCGGGGAGCTGTTTTTT	CASSPSSQGLNTGELFF
TRBV19	TRBJ1-1	NA	NA	TGTGCCAGTTCAGGGGTCGCTATGTTTACTGAAGCTTTCTTT	CASSGVAMFTEAFF
TRBV6-5	TRBJ1-1	NA	TRBD1	TGTGCCAGCAGTCTAGACAGGGCTCCGAACACTGAAGCTTTCTTT	CASSLDRAPNTEAFF
TRBV9	TRBJ2-7	NA	NA	TGTGCCAGCAGCGGGAGAGTCGGCTCCTACGAGCAGTACTTC	CASSGRVGSYEQYF
TRBV5-5	TRBJ2-3	NA	TRBD2	TGTGCCAGCAGCTCGCTGACTAGCGGGAGAGATACGCAGTATTTT	CASSSLTSGRDTQYF
TRBV28	TRBJ1-4	NA	NA	TGTGCCAGCAGACCGGGAGGGCCCCGTGAAAAACTGTTTTTT	CASRPGGPREKLFF
TRBV11-2	TRBJ2-1	NA	NA	TGTGCCAGCAGCTTAGTAGCCACCTTATACAATGAGCAGTTCTTC	CASSLVATLYNEQFF
TRBV7-9	TRBJ2-3	once	NA	TGTGCCAGCAGCTTATCCTCGGCAGATACGCAGTATTTT	CASSLSSADTQYF
TRBV6-5	TRBJ1-2	NA	NA	TGTGCCAGCAGCTATGGACAGAATTATGGCTACACCTTC	CASSYGQNYGYTF
TRBV29-1	TRBJ2-2	once	TRBD1	TGCAGCGTTGGTGGGACAGGGGGCACCGGGGAGCTGTTTTTT	CSVGGTGGTGELFF
TRBV11-2	TRBJ2-1	NA	TRBD2	TGTGCCAGCAGACCCGGGACTAGCGGGAGCAATGAGCAGTTCTTC	CASRPGTSGSNEQFF
TRBV7-9	TRBJ2-3	NA	NA	TGTGCCAGCAGCTTCGTGGCAGACACAGATACGCAGTATTTT	CASSFVADTDTQYF
TRBV28	TRBJ2-7	NA	NA	TGTGCCAGCAGTTCACCCAGGGGCGGAGCCTACGAGCAGTACTTC	CASSSPRGGAYEQYF
TRBV23-1	TRBJ2-7	NA	TRBD1	TGCGCCAGCAGTCGGAAACCGGGACAGGGAACCTACGAGCAGTACTTC	CASSRKPGQGTYEQYF
TRBV13	TRBJ1-3	once	NA	TGTGCCAGCAGCTTAGGTTACTCTGGAAACACCATATATTTT	CASSLGYSGNTIYF
TRBV9	TRBJ2-3	NA	NA	TGTGCCAGCAGCGCGGAGCAGGGGCGGAGGCAGTATTTT	CASSAEQGRRQYF
TRBV5-6	TRBJ1-5	NA	NA	TGTGCCAGCAGCTTTAGCCAAACAAGTCAGCCCCAGCATTTT	CASSFSQTSQPQHF
TRBV18	TRBJ1-1	NA	NA	TGTGCCAGCTCACGTTCGGGAGACAAATACACTGAAGCTTTCTTT	CASSRSGDKYTEAFF
TRBV4-3	TRBJ2-7	few	NA	TGCGCCAGCAGCCCGGGGGGACAAGTCAAGTACTTC	CASSPGGQVKYF
TRBV15	TRBJ1-1	NA	NA	TGTGCCACCAGCAGTCTTCGGGACACTGAAGCTTTCTTT	CATSSLRDTEAFF
TRBV9	TRBJ1-1	NA	TRBD1	TGTGCCAGCAGCGGAATTCAACAGGGGGGGACTGAAGCTTTCTTT	CASSGIQQGGTEAFF
TRBV30	TRBJ1-1	once	NA	TGTGCCAGCGATAAATCGGAAGCTTTCTTT	CASDKSEAFF
TRBV28	TRBJ2-7	NA	TRBD1	TGTGCCAGCAGTAGGGGGACAGGGGGCTACGAGCAGTACTTC	CASSRGTGGYEQYF
TRBV28	TRBJ2-5	NA	NA	TGTGCCAGCAGCCCCCAGGGGATTATGGAGACCCAGTACTTC	CASSPQGIMETQYF
TRBV2	TRBJ2-2	NA	NA	TGTGCCAGCAAAGAGACAGTCTACACCGGGGAGCTGTTTTTT	CASKETVYTGELFF
TRBV19	TRBJ2-7	NA	NA	TGTGCCAGTAGTGACAGGAGATACGAGCAGTACTTC	CASSDRRYEQYF
TRBV19	TRBJ2-2	NA	NA	TGTGCCAGTAGTATAGATCTCGGGACAAGGCGTGAGTCCGGGGAGCTGTTTTTT	CASSIDLGTRRESGELFF
TRBV15	TRBJ2-3	NA	TRBD2	TGTGCCACCAGCAGACCGGGACTAGCGGGGGTGGATACGCAGTATTTT	CATSRPGLAGVDTQYF
TRBV7-2	TRBJ2-7	NA	TRBD1	TGTGCCAGCAGCAACCGGGACAGTCTCGGGCAGCAGTACTTC	CASSNRDSLGQQYF
TRBV6-6	TRBJ1-1	NA	TRBD1	TGTGCCAGCAGTTCACAGGGGTTGGGGAACACTGAAGCTTTCTTT	CASSSQGLGNTEAFF
TRBV7-2	TRBJ1-5	NA	NA	TGTGCCAGCAGCTTGGGGCTTCCCGGTAGCGGTCAGCCCCAGCATTTT	CASSLGLPGSGQPQHF
TRBV28	TRBJ1-5	NA	TRBD1	TGTGCCAGCAGTAATTTGGTAGGACAGGGGGGGAGTCAGCCCCAGCATTTT	CASSNLVGQGGSQPQHF
TRBV7-2	TRBJ1-2	once	TRBD1	TGTGCCAGCAGCTCTCGACAGGGGGCGAGCTTTGGCTACACCTTC	CASSSRQGASFGYTF
TRBV6-6	TRBJ1-5	NA	NA	TGTGCCAGCAGTTACTCCGGACAGAACAATCAGCCCCAGCATTTT	CASSYSGQNNQPQHF
TRBV24-1	TRBJ2-3	NA	NA	TGTGCCACCAGTCGCGGGCTTTCGACAGATACGCAGTATTTT	CATSRGLSTDTQYF
TRBV19	TRBJ2-4	NA	NA	TGTGCCAGTAGTATCGGACGACGAACAGGAAAAAACATTCAGTACTTC	CASSIGRRTGKNIQYF
TRBV27	TRBJ2-3	NA	TRBD2	TGTGCCAGCAGTTTTCTAGCGGAGCACGCTAGCACAGATACGCAGTATTTT	CASSFLAEHASTDTQYF
TRBV9	TRBJ2-3	NA	NA	TGTGCCAGCAGCGTAGAGTTTGGAGGGGTCGGCACAGATACGCAGTATTTT	CASSVEFGGVGTDTQYF
TRBV18	TRBJ1-1	NA	TRBD1	TGTGCCAGCTCACCAACTACAGGGGGTGACACTGAAGCTTTCTTT	CASSPTTGGDTEAFF
TRBV7-2	TRBJ2-3	once	TRBD2	TGTGCCAGCAGCCAGAACGCGGGGGGAGATACGCAGTATTTT	CASSQNAGGDTQYF
TRBV6-4	TRBJ1-6	NA	TRBD1	TGTGCCAGCAGTATAGAGACAGGGGCTAATTCACCCCTCCACTTT	CASSIETGANSPLHF
TRBV6-2/TRBV6-3	TRBJ2-4	NA	TRBD1	TGTGCCAGCAGTTCTGGGGGACAGGTAAAACATTGGGAGTACTTC	CASSSGGQVKHWEYF
TRBV5-1	TRBJ1-1	NA	TRBD1	TGCGCCAGCAGCTTGGCAGGGGGCAACACTGAAGCTTTCTTT	CASSLAGGNTEAFF
TRBV18	TRBJ1-1	NA	NA	TGTGCCAGCTCACCAACGGGACAGAACACTGAAGCTTTCTTT	CASSPTGQNTEAFF
TRBV30	TRBJ1-6	once	TRBD1	TGTGCCTGTACTACAGGGGCTCCCGGTTCCCTCCACTTT	CACTTGAPGSLHF
TRBV7-2	TRBJ1-1	NA	NA	TGTGCCAGCAGCTTAGCGCGGGGGATTGGGTACGGTCGGGACACTGAAGCTTTCTTT	CASSLARGIGYGRDTEAFF